Listed here are 16 T cell receptor beta chains from one sample, sequenced in a study of T cells after yellow fever vaccination. TCRdb ran MiXCR on the 5' RACE reads and lists one entry per CDR3 protein. Of approximately 150,000 distinct CDR3 sequences in the sample, approximately 6.2% were seen once. The sequencing used CD4+ T cells sorted from PBMCs, collected on the day of the first yellow fever vaccination. These receptors came from a man between 18 and 29 years old who received the YFV17D yellow fever vaccine.

This clonotype was found many times. The chain joins TRBV24-1 to TRBJ2-3; tentatively, D is TRBD1 (5 bases). Trimming took 7 bases from V and 2 from J, leaving 9 bases between them. The CDR3 loop spans 13 amino acids. The germline V gene encodes CDR1 KGHDR and CDR2 SFDVKD. This CDR3 reads CATRRQLTDTQYF. Here the CDR3 DNA reads TGTGCCACCAGACGACAGCTCACAGATACGCAGTATTTT.

J is TRBJ2-5 and V is TRBV3-1, with D unresolved. Germline V gene data show CDR1 as LGHDT and CDR2 as YNNKEL (reference sequence). Deletions cut 2 bases from V and 5 bases from J, with 3 bases between. This CDR3 spans 11 amino acids. In DNA, the CDR3 is TGTGCCAGCAGCCAAAGGGAGACCCAGTACTTC. It specifies CASSQRETQYF.

This clonotype has more than one count but fewer than ten. The V call is TRBV5-1, the J call TRBJ2-7, with D unclear. The CDR3 extends over 14 amino acids. Germline assignment: CDR1 SGHRS and CDR2 YFSETQ. Trimming shortened V by 0 bases and J by 0 bases, and 7 bases separated the two germline ends. This CDR3 is CASSLDYSSYEQYV. CDR3 sequence (DNA): TGCGCCAGCAGCTTGGACTACAGCTCCTACGAGCAGTACGTC.

V is TRBV6-5 and J is TRBJ1-2, with 7 bases that match TRBD1. Germline loops: CDR1 MNHEY, CDR2 SVGAGI. This CDR3 contains 15 residues. J lost 6 bases, V lost 4 bases, and 11 bases had no gene match. CDR3: CASSSHRDRADGYTF. In nucleotides, the CDR3 is TGTGCCAGCAGTTCCCACCGCGACAGGGCCGATGGCTACACCTTC.

This clonotype was detected only a few times. The chain is built from TRBV4-2 and TRBJ1-1; D remains unclear. The V end was cut by 1 base, the J end by 1 base, with 10 bases between. The CDR3 is 15 residues long. Germline CDR1 is LGHNA and CDR2 is YNFKEQ. The CDR3: CASSQVAGENTEAFF. In DNA, the CDR3 is TGTGCCAGCAGCCAAGTGGCCGGGGAGAACACTGAAGCTTTCTTT.

This clonotype was detected ten times or more. The gene calls are TRBV5-1 and TRBJ2-7, with D perhaps TRBD1 (6 bases). This CDR3 contains 15 residues. Germline V gene sequence: CDR1 SGHRS, CDR2 YFSETQ. V lost 4 bases, J lost 3 bases, and 17 bases lay in between. CDR3 amino acids: CASSRMDIRGYEQYF. CDR3 nucleotide sequence: TGCGCCAGCAGCCGGATGGATATCAGGGGCTACGAGCAGTACTTC.

The chain uses TRBV5-1 and TRBJ2-5, with TRBD2 matching 7 bases. The CDR3 runs 15 residues. In germline, CDR1 is SGHRS, CDR2 YFSETQ. Trimming at V came to 0 bases and at J to 0 bases, leaving 2 bases not matched to a gene. The CDR3, as DNA: TGCGCCAGCAGCTTGGTGGGGGGGGACCAAGAGACCCAGTACTTC. Translation gives CASSLVGGDQETQYF.

Notes on this clonotype: One end of the junction varies from germline; a read error may be responsible. The V gene is TRBV3-1, the J gene TRBJ2-2; D remains unclear. This CDR3 has 13 residues. Germline V gene lookup returns CDR1 LGHDT and CDR2 YNNKEL (reference sequence). The CDR3 protein is CASRQAYTGELFF. The CDR3 DNA follows: TGTGCCAGCAGGCAAGCCTACACCGGGGAGCTGTTTTTT.

This clonotype was picked up a small number of times. The chain uses TRBV4-3 and TRBJ2-3; 9 bases map to TRBD2. Germline CDR1 and CDR2: LGHNA and YSLEER. The CDR3 is made up of 15 amino acids. Losses at the gene ends were 4 bases for V and 4 bases for J; bases not matched to a gene: 6. CDR3 in amino acids: CASSLRLAASDTQYF. CDR3 nucleotides: TGCGCCAGCAGCCTCCGACTAGCGGCCTCAGATACGCAGTATTTT.

V usage is TRBV4-1 and J usage is TRBJ1-4; TRBD1 might be the D (6 bases). This CDR3 region has 14 residues. The V gene's germline CDR1 is MGHRA and CDR2 YSYEKL. V lost 4 bases and J lost 8, with 14 bases in between. In nucleotides, the CDR3 is TGCGCCAGCAGCCCCAGAGGGGGTGGCGAAAAACTGTTTTTT. The encoded protein is CASSPRGGGEKLFF.

At least ten counts were recorded for this clonotype. This rearrangement joins TRBV24-1 to TRBJ2-2; D tentatively reads TRBD1 or TRBD2 (5 bases each). Germline CDR1 reads KGHDR; CDR2 reads SFDVKD. Trimming pared 7 bases from V and 5 bases from J, leaving 19 bases between. The CDR3 loop spans 16 amino acids. The CDR3 DNA follows: TGTGCCACCAGAGGGACCGCATCCTGGGAGACCGGGGAGCTGTTTTTT. Amino acids: CATRGTASWETGELFF.

Ten or more counts support this clonotype. The chain combines TRBV7-6 with TRBJ2-5; D uncertain. V was trimmed by 5 bases and J by 5 bases, leaving 9 bases between them. The length of the CDR3 is 12 residues. CDR1 is SGHVS, CDR2 FNYEAQ, per germline. CDR3 sequence (DNA): TGTGCCAGCAGCGAAACCTCGGAGACCCAGTACTTC. Protein: CASSETSETQYF.

This clonotype was seen repeatedly, ten times or more. The chain is built from TRBV7-9 and TRBJ1-5; D not certain. Trimming removed 1 base at V and 6 bases at J, with 7 bases between. CDR1 SEHNR and CDR2 FQNEAQ come from the germline V gene (reference sequence). CDR3 length: 13 amino acids. Here the CDR3 reads CASSLEGGQPQHF. In DNA form, the CDR3 reads TGTGCCAGCAGCTTAGAAGGCGGTCAGCCCCAGCATTTT.

The sample holds many counts of this clonotype. The CDR3 protein is CASSLVGLALGNEQFF. CDR3 in DNA: TGCGCCAGCAGCTTGGTTGGACTAGCGCTCGGGAATGAGCAGTTCTTC. The chain links TRBV5-1 to TRBJ2-1; 9 positions agree with TRBD2. The CDR3 is made up of 16 amino acids. Germline V gene sequence: CDR1 SGHRS, CDR2 YFSETQ. The V gene end was trimmed by 0 bases and the J gene end by 7 bases; junction bases not matched to a gene: 8.

This clonotype was picked up many times. The chain uses TRBV18 and TRBJ2-1; 10 bases map to TRBD1. V lost 0 bases and J lost 9; bases outside the gene matches: 8. CDR3 length: 16 amino acids. Per the germline V gene, CDR1 is KGHSH and CDR2 is LQKENI. CDR3 DNA: TGTGCCAGCTCACCACCTTGGACAGGGGGTAGCGGTGAGCAGTTCTTC. Protein sequence: CASSPPWTGGSGEQFF.

Many counts were recorded for this clonotype. The V gene is TRBV7-2, the J gene TRBJ1-6; D unresolved. Germline V gene data show CDR1 as SGHTA and CDR2 as FQGNSA. CDR3 length equals 16 residues. V was clipped by 0 bases and J by 6 bases, with 12 bases between them. The CDR3 region has the DNA TGTGCCAGCAGCTTAGCTGGAGGAGGTTCTAATTCACCCCTCCACTTT. Protein: CASSLAGGGSNSPLHF.